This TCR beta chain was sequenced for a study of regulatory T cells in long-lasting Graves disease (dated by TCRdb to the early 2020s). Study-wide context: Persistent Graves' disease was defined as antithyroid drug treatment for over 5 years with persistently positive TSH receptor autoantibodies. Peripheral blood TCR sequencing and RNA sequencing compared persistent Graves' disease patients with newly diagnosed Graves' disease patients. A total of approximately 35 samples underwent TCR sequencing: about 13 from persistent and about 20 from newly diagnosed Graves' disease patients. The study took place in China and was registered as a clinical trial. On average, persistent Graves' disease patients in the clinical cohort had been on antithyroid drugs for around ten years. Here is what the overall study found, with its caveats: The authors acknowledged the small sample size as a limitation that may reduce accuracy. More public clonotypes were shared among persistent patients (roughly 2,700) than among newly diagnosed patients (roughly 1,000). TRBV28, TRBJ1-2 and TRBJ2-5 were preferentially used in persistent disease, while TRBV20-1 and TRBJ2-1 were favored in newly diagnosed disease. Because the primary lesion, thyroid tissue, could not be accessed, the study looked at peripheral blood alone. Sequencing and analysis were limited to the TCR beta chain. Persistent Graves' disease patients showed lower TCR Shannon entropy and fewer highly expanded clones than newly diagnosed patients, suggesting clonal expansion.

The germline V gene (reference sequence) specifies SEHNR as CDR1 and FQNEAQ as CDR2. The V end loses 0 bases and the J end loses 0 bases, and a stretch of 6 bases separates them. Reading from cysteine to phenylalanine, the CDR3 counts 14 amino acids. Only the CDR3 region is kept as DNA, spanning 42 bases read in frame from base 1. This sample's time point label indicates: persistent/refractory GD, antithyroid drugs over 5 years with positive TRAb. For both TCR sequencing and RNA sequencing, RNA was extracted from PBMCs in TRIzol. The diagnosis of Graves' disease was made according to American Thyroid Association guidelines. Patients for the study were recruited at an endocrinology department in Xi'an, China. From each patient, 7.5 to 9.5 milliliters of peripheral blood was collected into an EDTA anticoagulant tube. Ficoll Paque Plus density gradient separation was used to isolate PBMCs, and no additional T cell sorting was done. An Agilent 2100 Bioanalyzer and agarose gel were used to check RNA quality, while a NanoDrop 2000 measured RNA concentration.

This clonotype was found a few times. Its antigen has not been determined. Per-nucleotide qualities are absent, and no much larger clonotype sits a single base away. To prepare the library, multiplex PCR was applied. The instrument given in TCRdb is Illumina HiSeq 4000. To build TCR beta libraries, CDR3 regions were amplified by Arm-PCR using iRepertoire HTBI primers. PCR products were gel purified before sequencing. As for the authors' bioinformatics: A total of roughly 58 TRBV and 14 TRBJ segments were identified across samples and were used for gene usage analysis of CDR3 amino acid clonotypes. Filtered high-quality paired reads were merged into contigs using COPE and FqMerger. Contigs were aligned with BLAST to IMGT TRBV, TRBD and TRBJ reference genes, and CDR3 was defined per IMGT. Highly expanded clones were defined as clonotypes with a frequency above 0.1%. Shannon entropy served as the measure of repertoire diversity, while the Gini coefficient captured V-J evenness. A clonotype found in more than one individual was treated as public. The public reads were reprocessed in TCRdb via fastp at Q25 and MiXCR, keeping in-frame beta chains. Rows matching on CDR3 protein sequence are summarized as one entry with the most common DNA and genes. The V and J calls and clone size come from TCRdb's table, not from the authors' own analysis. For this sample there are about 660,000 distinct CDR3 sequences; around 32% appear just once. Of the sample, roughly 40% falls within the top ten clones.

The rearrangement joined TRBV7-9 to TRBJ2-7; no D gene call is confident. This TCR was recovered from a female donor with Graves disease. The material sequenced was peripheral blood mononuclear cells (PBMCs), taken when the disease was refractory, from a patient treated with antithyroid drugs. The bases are TGTGCCAGCAGCTTAGCGGTGTACTCCTACGAGCAGTACTTC. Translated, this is CASSLAVYSYEQYF.